Shown below are 23 T cell receptor beta chains from a single sample sequenced in a study of Ad26.COV2.S vaccination and SARS-CoV-2 variants. TCRdb's copy holds only in-frame clones and misses some; the assay was immunoSEQ multiplex PCR. The sample consists of around 250,000 clones, roughly 89% of them appearing once. Treatment in this sample: 15 to 20 received Ad26.COV2.S at low or high dose, single or two shots; 5 received placebo; per-sample allocation not given. On day 63 after the first injection, vaccine and placebo recipients gave samples. The sequencing used peripheral blood, collected in a trial of Ad26.COV2.S vaccine versus placebo. Receptors were obtained from a person between 18 and 65 years old who received the Ad26.COV2.S COVID-19 vaccine or a placebo.

This chain joins TRBV11-2 and TRBJ1-1; D is possibly TRBD1 (6 bases). V dropped 5 bases and J dropped 1 base, with 11 bases sitting between them. This CDR3 region has 14 residues. The germline V gene encodes CDR1 SGHAT and CDR2 FQNNGV. The CDR3 sequence: CASSLTGTNTEAFF. The CDR3 DNA is TGTGCCAGCAGCCTGACAGGTACGAACACTGAAGCTTTCTTT. Variable domain in full (rest from reference TRBV11-2 and TRBJ1-1): EAGVAQSPRYKIIEKRQSVAFWCNPISGHATLYWYQQILGQGPKLLIQFQNNGVVDDSQLPKDRFSAERLKGVDSTLKIQPAKLEDSAVYLCASSLTGTNTEAFFGQGTRLTVV.

The chain uses TRBV6-1 and TRBJ1-2; 7 bases match TRBD1. V lost 5 bases, J lost 4 bases, and 7 bases stayed unmatched. The length of the CDR3 is 14 residues. From germline, CDR1 is MNHNS and CDR2 SASEGT. CDR3 nucleotide sequence: TGTGCCAGCAGTCATAAGGGGGCGGCCTATGGCTACACCTTC. This codes for CASSHKGAAYGYTF.

This rearrangement joins TRBV28 to TRBJ1-2; 9 bases map to TRBD1. V trimming: 4 bases; J trimming: 3 bases; junction bases outside the gene matches: 6. The CDR3 runs 15 residues. Looked up from germline, CDR1 is MDHEN and CDR2 is SYDVKM. The DNA of the CDR3 is TGTGCCAGCAGTTCACTCGGGACAGGGTACTATGGCTACACCTTC. Its protein product is CASSSLGTGYYGYTF.

This clone came up once. The chain combines TRBV7-2 with TRBJ2-1; D is unclear. The CDR3 runs 15 residues. From germline, CDR1 is SGHTA and CDR2 FQGNSA. V lost 1 base and J 1 base, leaving 8 bases between the germline ends. In DNA, the CDR3 is TGTGCCAGCAGCTTAGAGGGCGGTTCCTACAATGAGCAGTTCTTC. Protein product: CASSLEGGSYNEQFF.

This chain joins TRBV7-2 and TRBJ1-1; weak D call: TRBD1 (5 bases). V lost 5 bases and J 1 base, leaving 17 bases between the germline ends. The CDR3 loop spans 16 amino acids. CDR1 and CDR2 (germline): SGHTA, FQGNSA. CDR3 residues: CASSASAGRGNTEAFF. CDR3 nucleotides: TGTGCCAGCAGCGCAAGTGCAGGGCGGGGGAACACTGAAGCTTTCTTT.

The gene calls are TRBV6-2 or TRBV6-3 and TRBJ2-7; 7 nucleotides match TRBD1. V lost 2 bases to trimming and J lost 5 bases; unmatched junction nucleotides: 15. Germline V CDR1 and CDR2: MNHEY, SVGEGT. The CDR3 is made up of 17 amino acids. The CDR3 reads CASSYDSDRARLHEQYF. The CDR3 nucleotides are TGTGCCAGCAGTTACGATTCCGACAGGGCCCGCCTGCACGAGCAGTACTTC.

This chain links TRBV4-2 with TRBJ2-3, with 8 bases matching TRBD2. Germline trimming cut 0 bases from V and 6 bases from J; bases unmatched to any gene: 11. Germline lookup yields CDR1 LGHNA and CDR2 YNFKEQ. This CDR3 region has 17 residues. DNA of the CDR3: TGTGCCAGCAGCCAAGATTATGTAGCGGGAACCCCGGATACGCAGTATTTT. As protein: CASSQDYVAGTPDTQYF.

This sequence joins TRBV2 and TRBJ2-2; the match to TRBD2 covers 9 bases. The V gene's germline CDR1 is SNHLY and CDR2 FYNNEI. The CDR3 runs to 15 residues. Trimming removed 7 bases from V and 5 bases from J; junction bases left unmatched: 8. The CDR3 reads CASTRAGGPTGELFF. The DNA of the CDR3 is TGTGCCAGCACCCGGGCGGGGGGGCCAACCGGGGAGCTGTTTTTT.

The chain couples TRBV5-6 to TRBJ2-7, with D possibly being TRBD1 or TRBD2 (5 bases each). V lost 4 bases to trimming and J lost 0 bases, with 14 bases between them. This CDR3 comprises 15 residues. Germline CDR1 SGHDT, CDR2 YYEEEE. The CDR3 DNA is TGTGCCAGCAGCGACTCCGGGACCAGCTCCTACGAGCAGTACTTC. This codes for CASSDSGTSSYEQYF.

J is TRBJ2-3 and V is TRBV20-1; 12 bases are a match to TRBD2. V lost 3 bases and J lost 6; bases outside the gene matches: 10. The CDR3 covers 16 residues. Germline lookup yields CDR1 DFQATT and CDR2 SNEGSKA (reference sequence). CDR3 in amino acids: CSASWLAGGFGDTQYF. As DNA, the CDR3 is TGCAGTGCTAGTTGGCTAGCGGGAGGGTTTGGTGATACGCAGTATTTT.

The chain employs TRBV29-1 and TRBJ2-5, with 7 nucleotides matching TRBD2. The J segment lost 0 bases and the V segment lost 6 bases, leaving 4 bases of the junction unmatched. The length of the CDR3 is 13 residues. Germline V gene data show CDR1 as SQVTM and CDR2 as ANQGSEA. CDR3 bases: TGCAGCGTGGGAGGGACGGACCAAGAGACCCAGTACTTC. Protein product: CSVGGTDQETQYF.

The rearrangement uses TRBV6-1 and TRBJ1-2; D may be TRBD1 (6 bases). Germline CDR1 and CDR2: MNHNS and SASEGT. There are 14 residues in the CDR3. V was cut by 1 base and J by 8 bases, with 14 bases left in between. The CDR3 region is CASSEVEQGGGYTF. The CDR3 DNA reads TGTGCCAGCAGTGAAGTAGAACAGGGCGGCGGCTACACCTTC.

The chain combines TRBV5-1 with TRBJ1-5, with D perhaps matching TRBD1 (5 bases). This CDR3 has 14 residues. Germline-derived CDR1 and CDR2 are SGHRS and YFSETQ. V lost 2 bases to trimming and J lost 3 bases, with 9 bases between them. CDR3 residues: CASSFGGYNQPQHF. CDR3 DNA sequence: TGCGCCAGCAGCTTTGGGGGGTACAATCAGCCCCAGCATTTT.

The V gene is TRBV11-3, the J gene TRBJ2-1, with 11 bases that match TRBD2. This CDR3 is built from 15 residues. In germline, CDR1 is SGHNT, CDR2 YENEEA. Trimming at V came to 3 bases and at J to 4 bases, leaving 2 bases not matched to a gene. This CDR3 is CASSFGTSGYNEQFF. The CDR3 nucleotides are TGTGCCAGCAGCTTCGGGACTAGCGGTTACAATGAGCAGTTCTTC.

V gene TRBV5-1 combines with J gene TRBJ2-3; D perhaps matches TRBD2 (5 bases). V was pared by 6 bases and J by 0 bases, with 11 bases between. The germline gives CDR1 SGHRS, CDR2 YFSETQ. The CDR3 is 14 residues long. CDR3 in amino acids: CASKGGLSTDTQYF. CDR3 bases: TGCGCCAGCAAAGGAGGTCTTAGCACAGATACGCAGTATTTT.

The chain uses TRBV3-1 (or the pseudogene TRBV3-2) and TRBJ2-1; 7 bases match TRBD2. Trimming at V came to 1 base and at J to 6 bases, leaving 3 bases not matched to a gene. The CDR3 runs to 14 residues. Germline values: CDR1 LGHDT, CDR2 YNNKEL (reference sequence). The CDR3 bases are TGTGCCAGCAGCCAAGGGGAGGGGTCCAATGAGCAGTTCTTC. Amino acids: CASSQGEGSNEQFF.

J is TRBJ2-3 and V is TRBV7-9; 8 bases align to TRBD2. CDR1 is SEHNR and CDR2 is FQNEAQ in the germline V gene (reference sequence). CDR3 size: 17 residues. Trimming removed 5 bases from V and 1 base from J; junction bases left unmatched: 11. The CDR3 sequence is CASSPSRFGGGTDTQYF. The CDR3 bases are TGTGCCAGCAGCCCTTCCCGGTTCGGGGGGGGCACAGATACGCAGTATTTT.

This chain links TRBV12-3 or TRBV12-4 with TRBJ1-2; D unclear. V lost 3 bases and J lost 7, with 6 bases in between. The CDR3 is 11 amino acids. In nucleotides, the CDR3 is TGTGCCAGCAGTTTTTGGGGTGGCTACACCTTC. Protein: CASSFWGGYTF.

The chain joins TRBV10-3 to TRBJ1-1, with TRBD1 as a possible D gene (5 bases). CDR1 and CDR2 (germline): ENHRY, SYGVKD. CDR3 size: 14 residues. V was shortened by 7 bases and J by 11 bases, with 23 bases between the two germline ends. CDR3 sequence reads: CAITTQVPQGRAFF. As DNA, the CDR3 is TGTGCCATCACTACACAGGTCCCCCAAGGTCGTGCTTTCTTT.

The genes are TRBV30 and TRBJ1-1; D is uncertain. V gave up 0 bases and J gave up 7 bases, with 6 bases separating them. This CDR3 spans 11 amino acids. Germline loops: CDR1 GTSNPN, CDR2 SVGIG (reference sequence). As DNA, the CDR3 is TGTGCCTGGAGTGTTGCCCGTGAAGCTTTCTTT. This translates into CAWSVAREAFF.

V is TRBV5-1 and J is TRBJ2-7, with 9 bases matching TRBD1. V lost 7 bases, J lost 2 bases, and 13 bases stayed unmatched. The CDR3 totals 16 residues. Germline CDR1 is SGHRS and CDR2 is YFSETQ. CDR3 protein: CASSPGLGQGTYEQYV. In nucleotides, the CDR3 is TGCGCCAGCTCCCCCGGGTTGGGACAGGGAACCTACGAGCAGTACGTC.

The genes are TRBV6-6 and TRBJ2-2; 7 bases agree with TRBD1. V shed 2 bases and J 5 bases; nucleotides not matched to a gene: 2. In germline, CDR1 is MNHNY, CDR2 SVGAGI (reference sequence). This CDR3 comprises 14 residues. For the CDR3, the DNA is TGTGCCAGCAGTTACAGGGGGCGGACCGGGGAGCTGTTTTTT. This gives the protein CASSYRGRTGELFF.

The V gene is TRBV10-3, the J gene TRBJ2-5; 9 nucleotides match TRBD1. The V gene end was trimmed by 4 bases and the J gene end by 0 bases; junction bases not matched to a gene: 0. This CDR3 comprises 14 residues. The V gene's germline CDR1 is ENHRY and CDR2 SYGVKD. CDR3 DNA: TGTGCCATCAGTGGACAGGGGGACCAAGAGACCCAGTACTTC. Its protein is CAISGQGDQETQYF.